Listed below are T cell receptor beta chains from one sample, sequenced in a study of control samples from healthy donors and cancer patients. Sequencing used immunoSEQ multiplex PCR; TCRdb keeps in-frame clones, though not all of them. Of 65,000 to 80,000 clones listed, 80% to 90% were seen once; the top ten hold under 2%. The sequencing sample was made of PBMCs. These receptors were obtained from a woman aged 55-69 years with head and neck cancer. Both conserved end residues are part of each CDR3. The D gene is left open where the match is weak. Where a row states a size, it is once, few, many or the class of an expanded clone; other rows omit it.

TRBV12-3/TRBV12-4	once	TRBD2	TRBJ2-1	TGTGCCAGCAGGTCGACTAGCGGGAGGCGGTTCTTC	CASRSTSGRRFF
TRBV5-5	NA	NA	TRBJ1-5	TGTGCCAGCAGCTTGGCCCAGATGGACAGAAACTACAATCAGCCCCAGCATTTT	CASSLAQMDRNYNQPQHF
TRBV9	NA	TRBD1	TRBJ2-7	TGTGCCAGCAGTATGTCTCTGGGACAGCAAGGGGAGCAGTACTTC	CASSMSLGQQGEQYF
TRBV6-5	NA	NA	TRBJ1-1	TGTGCCAGCAGGACAACGAACACTGAAGCTTTCTTT	CASRTTNTEAFF
TRBV3-1/TRBV3-2	once	NA	TRBJ1-3	TGTGCCAGCAGCCAATGCGGACTGAACTCTGGAAACACCATATATTTT	CASSQCGLNSGNTIYF
TRBV19	NA	NA	TRBJ1-1	TGTGCCAGCGGGGGTGCGGGTAAGAACACTGAAGCTTTCTTT	CASGGAGKNTEAFF
TRBV19	NA	TRBD1	TRBJ1-1	TGTGCCAGTAGTATAGCCAACAGGGGGTTCAACACTGAAGCTTTCTTT	CASSIANRGFNTEAFF
TRBV9	NA	TRBD1	TRBJ2-7	TGTGCCAGCAGCACGACCGGGACAGGGGCTTTAGGCGAGCAGTACTTC	CASSTTGTGALGEQYF
TRBV5-4	NA	TRBD2	TRBJ2-3	TGTGCCAGCAGCCCTGAAATGGTAGCGGGAGATTTCACAGATACGCAGTATTTT	CASSPEMVAGDFTDTQYF
TRBV19	few	NA	TRBJ1-2	TGTGCCAGTAGTAATACAGCGGGGTGGCAGGGATATGGCTACACCTTC	CASSNTAGWQGYGYTF
TRBV30	NA	NA	TRBJ2-1	TGTGCCTGGAGGGGATATTACAATGAGCAGTTCTTC	CAWRGYYNEQFF
TRBV7-9	NA	TRBD1	TRBJ1-1	TGTGCCAGCAGCTTAGGACAGGGGTACCCTGGGGACACTGAAGCTTTCTTT	CASSLGQGYPGDTEAFF
TRBV9	few	NA	TRBJ1-3	TGTGCCAGCAGCGCGCCCGAGGCGTTGCCCACAGCGGCCTCTGGAAACACCATATATTTT	CASSAPEALPTAASGNTIYF
TRBV5-6	NA	NA	TRBJ2-7	TGTGCCAGCAGCTTTGGCGGCGAGACCTACGAGCAGTACTTC	CASSFGGETYEQYF
TRBV7-9	NA	NA	TRBJ1-1	TGTGCCAGCAGCCAGGGGACCCCTGGCCTGGGTGCGAACACTGAAGCTTTCTTT	CASSQGTPGLGANTEAFF
TRBV18	NA	NA	TRBJ1-2	TGTGCCAGCTCGGGTCCAGGGGGCTACACCTTC	CASSGPGGYTF
TRBV2	NA	NA	TRBJ2-2	TGTGCCAGCAGTGAAGCGCTTTGGAGCACCGGGGAGCTGTTTTTT	CASSEALWSTGELFF
TRBV10-3	NA	NA	TRBJ2-7	TGTGCCATCACGGGTGAGCGGAGTGGTAAGAACGAGCAGTACTTC	CAITGERSGKNEQYF
TRBV4-3	NA	NA	TRBJ2-5	TGCGCCAGCAGCCAAGGAATCGCTATAGAGGAGACCCAGTACTTC	CASSQGIAIEETQYF
TRBV9	few	NA	TRBJ1-3	TGTGCCAGCAGCCCCCGCGCTGGAAACACCATATATTTT	CASSPRAGNTIYF
TRBV9	few	NA	TRBJ1-2	TGTGCCAGCAGCCCCTCGATACTCTCCTATGGCTACACCTTC	CASSPSILSYGYTF
TRBV20-1	NA	NA	TRBJ1-4	TGCAGTGCGGCATGGCACGAAAAACTGTTTTTT	CSAAWHEKLFF
TRBV5-1	NA	TRBD2	TRBJ2-1	TGCGCCAGCAGCTTCTATAGCGGGACGAGAAATGAGCAGTTCTTC	CASSFYSGTRNEQFF
TRBV5-4	NA	NA	TRBJ2-5	TGTGCCAGCAGCTACCACATGGAGACCCAGTACTTC	CASSYHMETQYF
TRBV4-1	few	NA	TRBJ1-6	TGCGCCAGCAGCCGATCCTACAGGGTTGAATCCTATAATTCACCCCTCCACTTT	CASSRSYRVESYNSPLHF
TRBV3-1/TRBV3-2	NA	TRBD2	TRBJ2-5	TGTGCCAGCAGCCGGGGGACTAGCGGTTACCAAGAGACCCAGTACTTC	CASSRGTSGYQETQYF
TRBV6-2/TRBV6-3	NA	TRBD2	TRBJ2-1	TGTGCCAGCAGCAAACGACTAGCGGAATACAATGAGCAGTTCTTC	CASSKRLAEYNEQFF
TRBV29-1	NA	NA	TRBJ2-7	TGCAGCGTGGCAGGATTTAGGGAGACCTACGAGCAGTACTTC	CSVAGFRETYEQYF
TRBV6-1	NA	NA	TRBJ2-1	TGTGCCAGCAGTGATTACGGAACCTACAATGAGCAGTTCTTC	CASSDYGTYNEQFF
TRBV6-2/TRBV6-3	NA	NA	TRBJ2-3	TGTGCCAGCAGTTACGTCCGTAGCCGCACAGATACGCAGTATTTT	CASSYVRSRTDTQYF
TRBV7-2	NA	NA	TRBJ1-6	TGTGCCAGCAGCTTAGGCGGCGTCAATTCACCCCTCCACTTT	CASSLGGVNSPLHF
TRBV5-1	NA	NA	TRBJ2-3	TGCGCCAGCAGCTCCCCCAGGGTAAGAGATACGCAGTATTTT	CASSSPRVRDTQYF
TRBV10-3	NA	NA	TRBJ2-2	TGTGCCATCGGGAAAGTCACCGGGGAGCTGTTTTTT	CAIGKVTGELFF
TRBV3-1/TRBV3-2	NA	TRBD2	TRBJ2-7	TGTGCCAGCAGCCAAGGGGCGGGAGGGCCTCCTGAGTACTTC	CASSQGAGGPPEYF
TRBV7-3	NA	NA	TRBJ1-1	TGTGCCAGCAGCTTACGGGGGGCCAAGACTGAAGCTTTCTTT	CASSLRGAKTEAFF
TRBV25-1	few	NA	TRBJ1-2	TGTGCCAGCAGTGGGGGGCTATTGGATGGCTACACCTTC	CASSGGLLDGYTF
TRBV6-2/TRBV6-3	NA	NA	TRBJ2-5	TGTGCCAGCAGGCCTCCAGGGGTAGAGACCCAGTACTTC	CASRPPGVETQYF
TRBV28	NA	NA	TRBJ1-1	TGTGCCAGCAGTTCGACGATTAACACTGAAGCTTTCTTT	CASSSTINTEAFF
TRBV28	NA	NA	TRBJ1-2	TGTGCCAGCGGGGGATATGGCTACACCTTC	CASGGYGYTF
TRBV7-9	NA	NA	TRBJ1-3	TGTGCCAGCAGCTTAGGGGGTCCTGGAAACACCATATATTTT	CASSLGGPGNTIYF
TRBV3-1/TRBV3-2	NA	TRBD1	TRBJ2-7	TGTGCCAGCAGCCAAGCAGGTGGGACAGGGTATGACGAGCAGTACTTC	CASSQAGGTGYDEQYF
TRBV12-3/TRBV12-4	NA	NA	TRBJ2-7	TGTGCCAGCAGTTTCCTCTACGAGCAGTACTTC	CASSFLYEQYF
TRBV14	NA	NA	TRBJ1-4	TGTGCCAGCAGCCCCCCGGGAGGGCTCGGTGAAAAACTGTTTTTT	CASSPPGGLGEKLFF
TRBV20-1	NA	TRBD2	TRBJ2-7	TGCAGTGCTAGTGGGGTAGGTGCGGGAGACTACGAGCAGTACTTC	CSASGVGAGDYEQYF
TRBV2	NA	NA	TRBJ1-1	TGTGCCAGCAGGCTGATCCGGGGCCTGGGCACTGAAGCTTTCTTT	CASRLIRGLGTEAFF
TRBV29-1	NA	TRBD2	TRBJ2-2	TGCAGCGTCCTCACTAGCGGGAGAGTGACCGGGGAGCTGTTTTTT	CSVLTSGRVTGELFF
TRBV6-2/TRBV6-3	NA	NA	TRBJ1-5	TGTGCCAGCAGTTACCTCGTAGGTCAGCCCCAGCATTTT	CASSYLVGQPQHF
TRBV2	NA	NA	TRBJ1-5	TGTGCCAGCCAAGTACTAGATAGCAATCAGCCCCAGCATTTT	CASQVLDSNQPQHF
TRBV11-2	NA	TRBD2	TRBJ2-1	TGTGCCAGCAGCTCCAGACTAGCGCGCTACAATGAGCAGTTCTTC	CASSSRLARYNEQFF
TRBV30	NA	TRBD1	TRBJ2-7	TGTGCCTGGACTTGGGGACAGGGGTCTGGAGAGCAGTACTTC	CAWTWGQGSGEQYF